The T cell receptor beta chain under discussion was sequenced for a study of human T cells and chemical hapten exposure (dated by TCRdb to about 2021). Regarding the research as a whole: For sensitization, 2% DPC in acetone was applied to a roughly 2 cm by roughly 2 cm area of upper inner arm skin. Blood samples were taken from patients before sensitization (week 0) and then at 2, 6 and about 24 weeks after DPC sensitization. Patients additionally received weekly therapeutic DPC doses to the scalp throughout the approximately 24-week study period. Patch testing was performed on the upper back with Finn chambers containing 0.01% DPC, and the patch tests were scored after 6 days according to International Contact Dermatitis Research Group standards. The study tracked peripheral blood TCR repertoire changes in vivo during primary and secondary sensitization to the hapten diphenylcyclopropenone (DPC) in alopecia patients. Libraries were pooled for sequencing, and variation in per-sample TCR yields was attributed mainly to small differences in library volumes within the pool. Most of the patients in the cohort were female, and the cohort covered alopecia areata with under or over 50% scalp involvement, alopecia totalis and alopecia universalis. Blood for TCR sequencing was provided by twenty-nine alopecia patients at one to four time points (pre-sensitization, 2, 6 and 24 weeks).

Library generation was performed with RACE. The data were produced on a NextSeq 500. During library preparation, unique molecular identifiers were attached to individual cDNA molecules so that TCRs could be counted quantitatively and reproducibly. Each blood RNA sample was used to sequence both TCR alpha and TCR beta chains. From the authors' description of their analysis: The median number of TCRs per sample was approximately 96,000, ranging from about 20,000 to 750,000. V, J and CDR3 annotation of the TCR reads was carried out using the Decombinator software suite. For the PS versus PT1 abundance plots, all samples were subsampled to the same number of TCRs (28,000). Expanded TCRs were defined as absent before sensitization and observed at least eight times at the 2-week time point. Using fastp at Q25 and MiXCR, TCRdb reprocessed the public reads and kept productive beta chains. Every entry covers one CDR3 protein and lists the most common genes and DNA from its rows. For this entry, the V and J calls and clone size follow TCRdb and not the study's own pipeline. The sample profile shows roughly 90,000 distinct CDR3 sequences; nearly 10% of them were found once. The top ten clonotypes cover roughly 3.5% of the sample.

This clonotype was observed a few times. The antigen this receptor binds is unknown. The germline gene is not matched at one end of the junction; a read error may be the cause. The CDR3 numbers 12 residues from cysteine through phenylalanine. The sequence is cut down to CDR3 DNA, 36 bases in frame from base 1. From a lookup of the germline V gene (reference sequence), CDR1 and CDR2 are SEHNR and FQNEAQ. The study at large found these results: Patch test score correlated positively with the number of PT1 expanded TCRs, reaching significance at thresholds 8, 16 and 32 but not at 4. Alopecia, a presumed autoimmune disease, was present in all patients, so the immune response of the patients might differ from that of healthy individuals. No change with DPC sensitization was found in the number of TCRs above 1 in 1000 frequency, and no evidence of global repertoire structure alterations was found. Significantly more large CDR3 similarity clusters were formed by expanded TCRs than by pre-sensitization or healthy control sets, consistent with antigen-driven responses. Repeated subsampling changed both the strength of the expansion versus patch-test correlation and the threshold at which that correlation became significant.

The meaning of the sample's time point label: pre-sensitization, week 0. The treatment or condition label of this sample denotes: therapeutic diphenylcyclopropenone sensitization with weekly scalp DPC. At each patch-test visit, blood was drawn before the patch test was applied. Patients were considered eligible if aged 18 to 70, diagnosed with alopecia and deemed suitable for DPC therapy, and patients were excluded if pregnant. Total RNA was isolated from unfractionated whole blood collected in Tempus Blood RNA tubes. This sequence originates from a woman aged 40 to 55 with alopecia areata. Some clones in this sample may be carry-over from other donors' samples. Recombination connected TRBV7-9 to TRBJ1-5; the D gene is not confidently resolved. The sample was whole blood, taken in connection with sensitization to the hapten diphenylcyclopropenone (DPC). The nucleotides are TGTGCCAGCAGCTTAGGGAATCGGCCCCAGCATTTT. Translated, it gives CASSLGNRPQHF. Outside the CDR3, residues come from the reference TRBV7-9 and TRBJ1-5 proteins, so the full variable domain is: DTGVSQNPRHKITKRGQNVTFRCDPISEHNRLYWYRQTLGQGPEFLTYFQNEAQLEKSRLLSDRFSAERPKGSFSTLEIQRTEQGDSAMYLCASSLGNRPQHFGDGTRLSIL.